A selection of T cell receptor beta chains follows, all from one sample in a study of shared clonotypes between healthy human individuals. The repertoire was sequenced with immunoSEQ multiplex PCR; TCRdb's copy has only in-frame clones and lacks some. In the table there are more than 2,000,000 clones, over 85% of which are singletons. The specimen was naive CD4+ T cells sorted from blood. These TCRs come from a man younger than 35 in good health. Each CDR3 is given with its conserved first and last residue. A D gene is named only where the DNA matches it firmly. Expanded clones are given a class, and other clones once, few, many or no size at all.

>TRBJ2-3|TRBV9|NA|NA
CASSPAPPDTQYF
TGTGCCAGCAGTCCTGCCCCACCAGATACGCAGTATTTT
>TRBJ2-7|TRBV6-1|TRBD2|NA
CASRPGGMNEQYF
TGTGCCTCCCGACCCGGGGGGATGAACGAGCAGTACTTC
>TRBJ1-1|TRBV5-5|NA|NA
CASSLAVRDIVAFF
TGTGCCAGCAGCTTGGCCGTTCGGGATATAGTGGCTTTCTTT
>TRBJ2-2|TRBV18|TRBD2|few
CASSSLAGGAGELFF
TGTGCCAGCTCATCACTAGCGGGAGGCGCCGGGGAGCTGTTTTTT
>TRBJ2-1|TRBV6-5|TRBD1|NA
CASSRGQYNEQFF
TGTGCCAGCAGCAGGGGACAGTACAATGAGCAGTTCTTC
>TRBJ1-1|TRBV6-1|NA|NA
CASSYGGEAFF
TGTGCCAGCAGTTATGGGGGGGAAGCTTTCTTT
>TRBJ2-7|TRBV6-1|TRBD2|NA
CASSEAGRGTGYEQYF
TGTGCCAGCAGTGAAGCCGGGAGGGGGACCGGCTACGAGCAGTACTTC
>TRBJ2-7|TRBV4-2|NA|NA
CASSQDVVGGAENYEQYF
TGTGCCAGCAGCCAAGATGTGGTGGGGGGGGCGGAAAATTACGAGCAGTACTTC
>TRBJ1-5|TRBV28|TRBD1|NA
CASSPGTGGNQPQHF
TGTGCCAGCAGCCCCGGGACAGGGGGCAATCAGCCCCAGCATTTT
>TRBJ2-5|TRBV14|NA|NA
CASSQSNDRLLQETQYF
TGTGCCAGCAGCCAGAGTAATGACAGGCTGCTTCAAGAGACCCAGTACTTC
>TRBJ2-7|TRBV6-5|NA|NA
CASSYSPGMGDHEQYF
TGTGCCAGCAGTTACTCGCCCGGCATGGGCGACCACGAGCAGTACTTC
>TRBJ2-1|TRBV5-4|NA|NA
CASSFLGASYNEQFF
TGTGCCAGCAGCTTTTTAGGGGCCTCCTACAATGAGCAGTTCTTC
>TRBJ2-5|TRBV30|NA|NA
CAWSVPGQETQYF
TGTGCCTGGAGTGTACCTGGACAAGAGACCCAGTACTTC
>TRBJ2-6|TRBV19|TRBD1|NA
CASSIRTGHSSGANVLTF
TGTGCCAGTAGCATCAGGACAGGGCACAGCTCTGGGGCCAACGTCCTGACTTTC
>TRBJ2-7|TRBV4-3|TRBD2|NA
CASSQEAGAAYEQYF
TGCGCCAGCAGCCAAGAAGCGGGAGCAGCCTACGAGCAGTACTTC
>TRBJ2-2|TRBV6-5|NA|NA
CASSYGFWDTGELFF
TGTGCCAGCAGTTACGGGTTTTGGGACACCGGGGAGCTGTTTTTT
>TRBJ2-7|TRBV10-1|NA|NA
CASSGTQSSYEQYF
TGCGCCAGCAGCGGGACCCAGAGCTCCTACGAGCAGTACTTC
>TRBJ2-3|TRBV5-6|NA|NA
CASSLLFLDTQYF
TGTGCCAGCAGCTTGTTGTTTCTAGATACGCAGTATTTT